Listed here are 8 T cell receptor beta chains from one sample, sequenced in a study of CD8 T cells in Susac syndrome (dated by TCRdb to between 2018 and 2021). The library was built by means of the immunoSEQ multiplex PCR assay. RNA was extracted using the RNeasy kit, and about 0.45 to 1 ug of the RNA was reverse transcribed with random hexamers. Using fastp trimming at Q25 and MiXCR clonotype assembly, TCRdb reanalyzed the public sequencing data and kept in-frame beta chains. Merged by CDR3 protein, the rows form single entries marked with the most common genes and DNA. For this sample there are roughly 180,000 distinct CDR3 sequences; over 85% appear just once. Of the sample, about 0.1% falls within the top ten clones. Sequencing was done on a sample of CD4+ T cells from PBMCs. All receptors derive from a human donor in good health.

This chain's CDR3 is CASSLFTTNEKLFF. The CDR3 DNA sequence: TGTGCCAGCAGCTTATTCACAACTAATGAAAAACTGTTTTTT. The chain has TRBV7-9 and TRBJ1-4; D not certain. The V and J ends lost 2 bases and 0 bases respectively, with 4 bases between them. Germline CDR1 and CDR2: SEHNR and FQNEAQ (reference sequence). The CDR3 has 14 amino acids.

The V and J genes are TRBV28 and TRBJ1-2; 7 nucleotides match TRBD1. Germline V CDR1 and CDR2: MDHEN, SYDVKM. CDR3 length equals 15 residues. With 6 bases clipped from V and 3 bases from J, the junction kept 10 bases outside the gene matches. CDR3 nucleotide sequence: TGTGCCAGCAGCACCCGGACAGGCCAGCACTATGGCTACACCTTC. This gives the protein CASSTRTGQHYGYTF.

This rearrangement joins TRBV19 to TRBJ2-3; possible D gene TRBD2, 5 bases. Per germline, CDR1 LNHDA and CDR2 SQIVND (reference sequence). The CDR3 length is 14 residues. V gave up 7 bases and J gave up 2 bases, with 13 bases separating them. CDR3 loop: CASKGSAVTDTQYF. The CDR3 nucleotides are TGTGCCAGTAAAGGGTCAGCGGTCACAGATACGCAGTATTTT.

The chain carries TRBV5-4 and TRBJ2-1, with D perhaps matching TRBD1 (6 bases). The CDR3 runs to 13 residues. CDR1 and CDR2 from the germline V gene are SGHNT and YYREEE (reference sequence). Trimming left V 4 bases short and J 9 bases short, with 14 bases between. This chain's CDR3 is CASSQTGQVEQFF. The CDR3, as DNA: TGTGCCAGCAGCCAAACAGGGCAAGTTGAGCAGTTCTTC. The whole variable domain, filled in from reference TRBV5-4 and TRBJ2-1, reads ETGVTQSPTHLIKTRGQQVTLRCSSQSGHNTVSWYQQALGQGPQFIFQYYREEENGRGNFPPRFSGLQFPNYSSELNVNALELDDSALYLCASSQTGQVEQFFGPGTRLTVL.

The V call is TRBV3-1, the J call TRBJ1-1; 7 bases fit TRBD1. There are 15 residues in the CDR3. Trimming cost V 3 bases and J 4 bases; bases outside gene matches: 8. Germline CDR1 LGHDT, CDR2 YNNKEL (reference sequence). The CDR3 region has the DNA TGTGCCAGCAGCCACACCGACAGGGCGGGCACTGAAGCTTTCTTT. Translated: CASSHTDRAGTEAFF.

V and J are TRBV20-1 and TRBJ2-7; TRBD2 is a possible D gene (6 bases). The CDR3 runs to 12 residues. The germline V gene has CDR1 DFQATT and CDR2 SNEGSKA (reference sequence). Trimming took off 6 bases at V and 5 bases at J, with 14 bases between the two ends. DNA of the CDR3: TGCAGTGCCCGAGGTTCTAGCGACGAGCAGTACTTC. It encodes CSARGSSDEQYF.

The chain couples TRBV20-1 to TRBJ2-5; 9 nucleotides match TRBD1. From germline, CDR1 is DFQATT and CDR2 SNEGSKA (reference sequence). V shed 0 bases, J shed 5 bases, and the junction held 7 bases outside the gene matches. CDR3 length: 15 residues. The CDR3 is CSARDSGQGGETQYF. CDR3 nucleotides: TGCAGTGCTAGAGATTCGGGACAGGGAGGCGAGACCCAGTACTTC.

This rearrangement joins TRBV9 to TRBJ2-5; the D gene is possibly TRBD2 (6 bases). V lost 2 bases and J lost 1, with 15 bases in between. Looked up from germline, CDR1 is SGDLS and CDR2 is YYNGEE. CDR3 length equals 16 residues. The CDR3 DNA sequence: TGTGCCAGCAGCGTTGTAGGTAGCGGAGGCCAAGAGACCCAGTACTTC. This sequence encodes CASSVVGSGGQETQYF.